This T cell receptor beta chain was identified in a study of shared clonotypes between healthy human individuals. The J segment lost 4 bases and the V segment lost 6 bases, leaving 11 bases of the junction unmatched. The CDR3 extends over 16 amino acids. Germline V CDR1 and CDR2: SQVTM, ANQGSEA. CD45RO-negative cells were positively selected for CCR7, leaving out terminally differentiated effector memory CD45RA+ cells. Sequenced by immunoSEQ multiplex PCR; TCRdb stores in-frame clones only, minus some. Found here are more than 600,000 clones, roughly nine tenths of them singletons; the top ten hold about 24%.

V and J are TRBV29-1 and TRBJ2-3, with 12 bases matching TRBD2. The sample taken for sequencing was naive CD8+ T cells sorted from blood. The clonotype originates from a man aged 30 to 39 in good health. The CDR3 here is CSVHKTSGRFADTQYF. The CDR3 DNA follows: TGCAGCGTCCACAAGACTAGCGGGAGATTCGCAGATACGCAGTATTTT.